This T cell receptor beta chain was sequenced for a study of T cell repertoires in cytomegalovirus infection. Background on the study: HLA-C-restricted CMV epitopes, recently identified, and well-studied HLA-B-restricted ones were used by the study. Matching HLA type, along with CMV infection, was indicated by public TCR beta signatures.

This clonotype was recorded a few times. Its antigen remains unknown. Study-level findings and limits: Dominating the ex vivo response were HLA-C-restricted CMV-specific TCR beta clonotypes.

CDR3 length: 15 residues. Trimming removed 2 bases from V and 12 bases from J, with 20 bases in between. Germline assignment: CDR1 SEHNR and CDR2 FQNEAQ (reference sequence). A single record per CDR3 protein comes from TCRdb applying MiXCR to the reads. The data hold 450,000 to 600,000 distinct CDR3 sequences, with approximately 40% observed a single time. V usage is TRBV7-9 and J usage is TRBJ2-1; D might be TRBD2 (6 bases). Sequences were derived from cultured PBMCs, sampled from culture after CMV antigen stimulation. This clonotype was sampled from a human donor in good health (CMV status not recorded). Some clones in this sample may be carry-over from other donors' samples. The CDR3: CASSLSGGGAGMQFF. CDR3 DNA: TGTGCCAGCAGCTTATCCGGTGGAGGGGCGGGGATGCAGTTCTTC.